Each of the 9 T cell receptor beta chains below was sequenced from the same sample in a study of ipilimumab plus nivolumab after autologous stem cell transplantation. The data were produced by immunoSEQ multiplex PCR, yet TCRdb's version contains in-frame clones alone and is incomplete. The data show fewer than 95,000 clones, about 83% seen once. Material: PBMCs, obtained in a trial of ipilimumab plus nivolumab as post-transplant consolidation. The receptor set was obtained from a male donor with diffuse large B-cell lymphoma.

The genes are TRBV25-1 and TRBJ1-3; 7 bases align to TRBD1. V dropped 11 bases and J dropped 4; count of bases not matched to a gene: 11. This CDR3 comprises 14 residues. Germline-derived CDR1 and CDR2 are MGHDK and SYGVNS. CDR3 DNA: TGTGCCGCCCAGGGGGTTTTGTCCGGAAACACCATATATTTT. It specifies CAAQGVLSGNTIYF. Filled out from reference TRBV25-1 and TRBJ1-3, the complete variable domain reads EADIYQTPRYLVIGTGKKITLECSQTMGHDKMYWYQQDPGMELHLIHYSYGVNSTEKGDLSSESTVSRIRTEHFPLTLESARPSHTSQYLCAAQGVLSGNTIYFGEGSWLTVV.

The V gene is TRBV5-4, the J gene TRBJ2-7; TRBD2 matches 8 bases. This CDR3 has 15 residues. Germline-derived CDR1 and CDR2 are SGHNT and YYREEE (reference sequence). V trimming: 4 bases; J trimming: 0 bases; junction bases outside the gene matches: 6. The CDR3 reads CASSPGRGVSYEQYF. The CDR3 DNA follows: TGTGCCAGCAGCCCCGGGAGGGGGGTCTCCTACGAGCAGTACTTC. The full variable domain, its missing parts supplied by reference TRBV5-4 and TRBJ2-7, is ETGVTQSPTHLIKTRGQQVTLRCSSQSGHNTVSWYQQALGQGPQFIFQYYREEENGRGNFPPRFSGLQFPNYSSELNVNALELDDSALYLCASSPGRGVSYEQYFGPGTRLTVT.

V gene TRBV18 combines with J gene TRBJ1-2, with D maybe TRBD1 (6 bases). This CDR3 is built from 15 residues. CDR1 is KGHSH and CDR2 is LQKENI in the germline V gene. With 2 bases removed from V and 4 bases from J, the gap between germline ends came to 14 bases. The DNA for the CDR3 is TGTGCCAGCTCACCAGCCGGGACAACACTCTATGGCTACACCTTC. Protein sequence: CASSPAGTTLYGYTF.

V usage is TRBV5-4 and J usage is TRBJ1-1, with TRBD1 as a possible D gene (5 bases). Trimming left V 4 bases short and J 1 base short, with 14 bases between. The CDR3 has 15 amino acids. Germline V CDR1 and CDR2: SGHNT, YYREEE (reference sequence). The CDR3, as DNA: TGTGCCAGCAGCCATCTCTTTGACAGGAACACTGAAGCTTTCTTT. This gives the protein CASSHLFDRNTEAFF.

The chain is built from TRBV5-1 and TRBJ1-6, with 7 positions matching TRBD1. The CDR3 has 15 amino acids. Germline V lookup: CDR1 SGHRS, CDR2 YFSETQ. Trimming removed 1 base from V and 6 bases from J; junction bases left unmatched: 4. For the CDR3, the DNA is TGCGCCAGCAGCTTGTCGGGACAGACTAATTCACCCCTCCACTTT. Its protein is CASSLSGQTNSPLHF.

In DNA, the CDR3 is TGTGCCACCAGCAGACTCGGGACCTCTACGATAGGCTACACCTTC. This gives the protein CATSRLGTSTIGYTF. This chain connects TRBV15 to TRBJ1-2; tentatively, D is TRBD1 (5 bases). This CDR3 has 15 residues. Germline CDR1 LNHNV, CDR2 YYDKDF (reference sequence). Trimming removed 2 bases from V and 8 bases from J, with 18 bases in between.

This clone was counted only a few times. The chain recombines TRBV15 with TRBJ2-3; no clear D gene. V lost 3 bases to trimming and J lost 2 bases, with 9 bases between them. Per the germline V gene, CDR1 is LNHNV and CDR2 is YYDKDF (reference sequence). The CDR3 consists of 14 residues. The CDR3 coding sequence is TGTGCCACCAGCAGCCCCCCTTCCACAGATACGCAGTATTTT. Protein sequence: CATSSPPSTDTQYF.

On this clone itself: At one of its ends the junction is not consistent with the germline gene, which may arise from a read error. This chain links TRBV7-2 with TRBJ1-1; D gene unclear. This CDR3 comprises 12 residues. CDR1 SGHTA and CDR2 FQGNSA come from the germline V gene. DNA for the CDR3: TGTGCCAGCAGCTTGTGGAAGTCGCAACCTCGATTT. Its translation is CASSLWKSQPRF. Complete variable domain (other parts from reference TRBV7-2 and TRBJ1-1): GAGVSQSPSNKVTEKGKDVELRCDPISGHTALYWYRQSLGQGLEFLIYFQGNSAPDKSGLPSDRFSAERTGGSVSTLTIQRTQQEDSAVYLCASSLWKSQPRFGQGTRLTVV.

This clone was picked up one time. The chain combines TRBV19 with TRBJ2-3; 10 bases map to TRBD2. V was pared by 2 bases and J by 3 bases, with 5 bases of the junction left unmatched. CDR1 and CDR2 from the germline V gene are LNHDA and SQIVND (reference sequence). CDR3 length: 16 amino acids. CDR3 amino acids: CASSITGTSETDTQYF. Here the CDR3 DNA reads TGTGCCAGTAGTATAACGGGGACTAGCGAAACAGATACGCAGTATTTT.